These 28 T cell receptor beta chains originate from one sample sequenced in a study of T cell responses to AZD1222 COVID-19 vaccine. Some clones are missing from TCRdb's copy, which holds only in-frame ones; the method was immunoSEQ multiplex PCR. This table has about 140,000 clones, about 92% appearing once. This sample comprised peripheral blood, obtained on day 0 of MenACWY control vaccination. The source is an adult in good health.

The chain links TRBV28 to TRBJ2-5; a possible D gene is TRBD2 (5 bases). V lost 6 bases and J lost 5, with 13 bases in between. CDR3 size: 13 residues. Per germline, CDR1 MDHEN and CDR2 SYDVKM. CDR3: CASRAGLGETQYF. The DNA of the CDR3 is TGTGCCAGCAGGGCGGGCCTGGGGGAGACCCAGTACTTC.

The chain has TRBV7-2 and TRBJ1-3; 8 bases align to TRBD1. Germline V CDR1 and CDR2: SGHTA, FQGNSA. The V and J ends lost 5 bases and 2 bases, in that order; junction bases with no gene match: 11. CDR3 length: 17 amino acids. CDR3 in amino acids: CASSPRTGMVTGNTIYF. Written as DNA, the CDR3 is TGTGCCAGCAGCCCACGGACAGGGATGGTGACTGGAAACACCATATATTTT.

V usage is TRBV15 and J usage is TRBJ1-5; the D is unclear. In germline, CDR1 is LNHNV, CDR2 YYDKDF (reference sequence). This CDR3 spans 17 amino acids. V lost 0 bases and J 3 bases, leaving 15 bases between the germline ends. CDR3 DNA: TGTGCCACCAGCAGAGATAGCGGTCTTACTTACAATCAGCCCCAGCATTTT. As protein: CATSRDSGLTYNQPQHF.

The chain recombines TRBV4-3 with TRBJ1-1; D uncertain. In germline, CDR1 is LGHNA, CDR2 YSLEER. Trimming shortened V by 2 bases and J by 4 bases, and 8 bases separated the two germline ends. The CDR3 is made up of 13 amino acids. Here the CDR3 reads CASSQYGGTEAFF. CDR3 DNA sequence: TGCGCCAGCAGCCAATATGGAGGCACTGAAGCTTTCTTT.

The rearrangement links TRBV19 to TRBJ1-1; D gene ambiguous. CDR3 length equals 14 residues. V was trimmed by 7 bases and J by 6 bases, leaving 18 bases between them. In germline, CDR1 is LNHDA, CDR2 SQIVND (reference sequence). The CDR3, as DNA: TGTGCCAGTAAGGGTGGTGTGCGTAACTCTGAAGCTTTCTTT. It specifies CASKGGVRNSEAFF.

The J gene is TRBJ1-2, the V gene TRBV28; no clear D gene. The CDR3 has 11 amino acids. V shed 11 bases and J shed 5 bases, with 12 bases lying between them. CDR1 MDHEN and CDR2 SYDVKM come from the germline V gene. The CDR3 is CACDGVYGYTF. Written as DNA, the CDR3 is TGTGCCTGCGACGGGGTTTATGGCTACACCTTC.

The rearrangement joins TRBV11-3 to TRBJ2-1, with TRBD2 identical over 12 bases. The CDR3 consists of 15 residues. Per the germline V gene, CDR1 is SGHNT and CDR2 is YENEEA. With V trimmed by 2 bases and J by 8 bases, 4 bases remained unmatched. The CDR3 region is CASSLRPSGRDEQFF. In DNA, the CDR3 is TGTGCCAGCAGCTTAAGGCCTAGCGGGAGGGATGAGCAGTTCTTC.

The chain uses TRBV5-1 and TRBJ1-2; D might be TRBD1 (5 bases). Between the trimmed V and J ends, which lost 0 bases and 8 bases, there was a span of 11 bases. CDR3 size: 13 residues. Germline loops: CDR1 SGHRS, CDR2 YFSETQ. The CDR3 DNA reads TGCGCCAGCAGCTTGGACAGGAAGAGGGGCTACACCTTC. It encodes CASSLDRKRGYTF. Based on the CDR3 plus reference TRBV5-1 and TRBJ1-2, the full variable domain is KAGVTQTPRYLIKTRGQQVTLSCSPISGHRSVSWYQQTPGQGLQFLFEYFSETQRNKGNFPGRFSGRQFSNSRSEMNVSTLELGDSALYLCASSLDRKRGYTFGSGTRLTVV.

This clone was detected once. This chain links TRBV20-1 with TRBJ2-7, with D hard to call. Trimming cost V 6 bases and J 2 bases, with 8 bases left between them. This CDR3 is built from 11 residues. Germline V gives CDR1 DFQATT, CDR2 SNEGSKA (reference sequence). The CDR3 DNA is TGCAGTGCCAGCCTGGCCTACGAGCAGTACTTC. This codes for CSASLAYEQYF.

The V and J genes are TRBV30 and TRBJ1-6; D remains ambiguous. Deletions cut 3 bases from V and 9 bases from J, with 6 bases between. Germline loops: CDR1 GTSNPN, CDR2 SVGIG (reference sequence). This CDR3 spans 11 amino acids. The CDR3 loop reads CAWSPGSPLHF. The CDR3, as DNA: TGTGCCTGGAGCCCCGGTTCACCCCTCCACTTT. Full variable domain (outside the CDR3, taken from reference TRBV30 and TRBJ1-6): SQTIHQWPATLVQPVGSPLSLECTVEGTSNPNLYWYRQAAGRGLQLLFYSVGIGQISSEVPQNLSASRPQDRQFILSSKKLLLSDSGFYLCAWSPGSPLHFGNGTRLTVT.

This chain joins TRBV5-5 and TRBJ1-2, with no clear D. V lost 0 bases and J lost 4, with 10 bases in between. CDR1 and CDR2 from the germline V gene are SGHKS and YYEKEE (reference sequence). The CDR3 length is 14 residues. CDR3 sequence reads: CASSLGQMIYGYTF. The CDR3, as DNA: TGTGCCAGCAGCTTGGGGCAGATGATCTATGGCTACACCTTC. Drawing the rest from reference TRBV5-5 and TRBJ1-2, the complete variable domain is DAGVTQSPTHLIKTRGQQVTLRCSPISGHKSVSWYQQVLGQGPQFIFQYYEKEERGRGNFPDRFSARQFPNYSSELNVNALLLGDSALYLCASSLGQMIYGYTFGSGTRLTVV.

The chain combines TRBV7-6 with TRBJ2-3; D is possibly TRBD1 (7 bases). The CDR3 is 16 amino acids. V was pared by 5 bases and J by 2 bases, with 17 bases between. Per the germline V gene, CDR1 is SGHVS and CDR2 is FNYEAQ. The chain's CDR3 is CASSPQGGAYTDTQYF. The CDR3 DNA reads TGTGCCAGCAGCCCCCAGGGGGGCGCCTACACAGATACGCAGTATTTT.

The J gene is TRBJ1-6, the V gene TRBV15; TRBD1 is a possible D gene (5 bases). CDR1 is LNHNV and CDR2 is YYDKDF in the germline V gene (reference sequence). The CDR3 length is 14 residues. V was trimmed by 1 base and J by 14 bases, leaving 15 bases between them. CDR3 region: CATSRGGDSQALHF. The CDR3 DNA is TGTGCCACCAGCAGAGGCGGGGACTCACAAGCCCTCCACTTT.

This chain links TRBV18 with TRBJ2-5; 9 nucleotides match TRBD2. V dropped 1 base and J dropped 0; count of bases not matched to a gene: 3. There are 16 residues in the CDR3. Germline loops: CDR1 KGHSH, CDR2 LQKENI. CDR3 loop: CASSPLASGNQETQYF. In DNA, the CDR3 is TGTGCCAGCTCACCACTGGCTAGCGGGAACCAAGAGACCCAGTACTTC.

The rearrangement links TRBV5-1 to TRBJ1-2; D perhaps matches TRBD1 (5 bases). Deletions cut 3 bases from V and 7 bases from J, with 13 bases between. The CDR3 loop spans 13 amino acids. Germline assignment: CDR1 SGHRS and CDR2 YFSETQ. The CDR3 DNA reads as TGCGCCAGCAGCTCCGAGGTGGGGGTTGGCTACACCTTC. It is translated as CASSSEVGVGYTF.

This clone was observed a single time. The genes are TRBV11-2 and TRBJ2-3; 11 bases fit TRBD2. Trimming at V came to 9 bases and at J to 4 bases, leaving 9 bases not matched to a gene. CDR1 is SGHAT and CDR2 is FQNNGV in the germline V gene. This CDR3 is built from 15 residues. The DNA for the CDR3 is TGTGCCAGTCTTATTAGCGGGAGGGCCGCAGATACGCAGTATTTT. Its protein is CASLISGRAADTQYF.

The CDR3 reads CASNGQVNTEAFF. The CDR3 DNA reads as TGTGCCAGTAATGGACAGGTGAACACTGAAGCTTTCTTT. The chain has TRBV19 and TRBJ1-1; 7 positions agree with TRBD1. The CDR3 sequence is 13 residues long. The germline V gene has CDR1 LNHDA and CDR2 SQIVND (reference sequence). V lost 7 bases, J lost 0 bases, and 2 bases stayed unmatched.

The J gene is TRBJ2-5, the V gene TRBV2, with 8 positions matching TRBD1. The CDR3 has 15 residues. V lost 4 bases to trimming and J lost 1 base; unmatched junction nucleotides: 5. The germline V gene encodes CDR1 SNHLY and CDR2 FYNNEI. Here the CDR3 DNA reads TGTGCCAGCAGTGCTCCGACAGGGGTCCAAGAGACCCAGTACTTC. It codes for CASSAPTGVQETQYF.

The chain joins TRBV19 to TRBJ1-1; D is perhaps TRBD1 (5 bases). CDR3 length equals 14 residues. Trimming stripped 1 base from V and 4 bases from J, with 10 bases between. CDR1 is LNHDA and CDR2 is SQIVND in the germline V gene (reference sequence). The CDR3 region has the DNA TGTGCCAGTAGTATAGTAGGGGATCCCACTGAAGCTTTCTTT. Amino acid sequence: CASSIVGDPTEAFF.

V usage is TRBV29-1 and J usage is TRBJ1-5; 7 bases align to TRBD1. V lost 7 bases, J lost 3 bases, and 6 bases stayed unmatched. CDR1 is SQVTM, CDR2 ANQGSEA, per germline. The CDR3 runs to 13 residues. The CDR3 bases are TGCAGCGCCCGGGACAGCCCCAATCAGCCCCAGCATTTT. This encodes CSARDSPNQPQHF.

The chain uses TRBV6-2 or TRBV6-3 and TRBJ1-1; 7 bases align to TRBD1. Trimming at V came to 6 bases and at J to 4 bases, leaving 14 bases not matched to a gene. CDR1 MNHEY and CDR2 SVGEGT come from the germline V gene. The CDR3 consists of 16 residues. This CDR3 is CASRYADRVGITEAFF. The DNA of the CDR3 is TGTGCCAGCAGATACGCCGACAGGGTAGGGATCACTGAAGCTTTCTTT.

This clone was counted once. Written as DNA, the CDR3 is TGTGCCAGTAGTGCTAATTACAGGGGGCTGAACACTGAAGCTTTCTTT. Protein product: CASSANYRGLNTEAFF. The rearrangement links TRBV19 to TRBJ1-1, with 9 bases aligning to TRBD1. The CDR3 sequence is 16 residues long. V lost 5 bases, J lost 0 bases, and 7 bases stayed unmatched. From germline, CDR1 is LNHDA and CDR2 SQIVND (reference sequence).

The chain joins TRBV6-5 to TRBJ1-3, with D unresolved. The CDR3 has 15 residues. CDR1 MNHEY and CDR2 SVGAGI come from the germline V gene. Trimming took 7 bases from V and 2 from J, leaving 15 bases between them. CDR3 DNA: TGTGCCAGCACCTTGTCCCGAAACACTGGAAACACCATATATTTT. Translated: CASTLSRNTGNTIYF.

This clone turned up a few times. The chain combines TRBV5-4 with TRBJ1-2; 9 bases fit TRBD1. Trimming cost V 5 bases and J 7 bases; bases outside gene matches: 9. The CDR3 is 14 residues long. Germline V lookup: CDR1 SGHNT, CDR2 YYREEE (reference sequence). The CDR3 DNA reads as TGTGCCAGCAGAGGCCGGGACAGGGTTTTTGGCTACACCTTC. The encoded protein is CASRGRDRVFGYTF.

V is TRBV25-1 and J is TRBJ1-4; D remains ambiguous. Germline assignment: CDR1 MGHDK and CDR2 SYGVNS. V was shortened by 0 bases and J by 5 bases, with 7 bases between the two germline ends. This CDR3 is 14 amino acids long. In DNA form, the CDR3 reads TGTGCCAGCAGTGAATATGTAGGGAATGAAAAACTGTTTTTT. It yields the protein CASSEYVGNEKLFF.

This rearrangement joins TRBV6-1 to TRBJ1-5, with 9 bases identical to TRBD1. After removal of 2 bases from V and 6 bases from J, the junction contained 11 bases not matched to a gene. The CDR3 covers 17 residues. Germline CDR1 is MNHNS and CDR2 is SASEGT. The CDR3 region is CASSERSGQGIAQPQHF. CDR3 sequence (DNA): TGTGCCAGCAGTGAAAGGTCGGGACAGGGTATTGCTCAGCCCCAGCATTTT.

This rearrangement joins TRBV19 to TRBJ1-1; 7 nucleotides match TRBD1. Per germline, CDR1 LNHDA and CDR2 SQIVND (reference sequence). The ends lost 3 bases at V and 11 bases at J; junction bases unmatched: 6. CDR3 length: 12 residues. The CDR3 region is CASSIRGGPAFF. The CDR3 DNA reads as TGTGCCAGTAGTATCCGAGGGGGCCCCGCTTTCTTT.

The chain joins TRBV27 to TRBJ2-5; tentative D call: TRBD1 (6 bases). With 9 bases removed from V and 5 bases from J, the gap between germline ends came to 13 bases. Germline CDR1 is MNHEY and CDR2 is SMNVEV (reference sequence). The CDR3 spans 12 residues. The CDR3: CASRQGRETQYF. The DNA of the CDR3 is TGTGCCAGTAGGCAGGGGCGGGAGACCCAGTACTTC.